A selection of T cell receptor beta chains follows, all from one sample in a study of cytomegalovirus exposure and HLA in healthy donors. Assay used: immunoSEQ multiplex PCR; TCRdb lists only in-frame clones, some missing. The sample yields around 120,000 clones, about 76% seen once. The sequencing sample was made of PBMCs. Receptors originate from a man aged 18-30 years in good health and CMV-seronegative. CDR3s include the opening cysteine and the closing phenylalanine or tryptophan. D genes are given only for firm matches. Rows may omit the clone size; those that give it use once, few, many or a size class.

d_call clone_size j_call v_call cdr3_nt cdr3_aa
- - TRBJ2-7 TRBV28 TGTGCCAGCAGCCGCAGGGGATCCGAGCAGTACTTC CASSRRGSEQYF
TRBD1 - TRBJ1-5 TRBV7-8 TGTGCCAGCAGCTTAAGGGGGGGACAGGGGATCGGATTAAAAAGCAATCAGCCCCAGCATTTT CASSLRGGQGIGLKSNQPQHF
- - TRBJ2-5 TRBV7-3 TGTGCCAGCAGCCCGCAGGAAGCCGTGGAGACCCAGTACTTC CASSPQEAVETQYF
- - TRBJ2-7 TRBV9 TGTGCCAGCAGCGTAGACGGGAGTCTTCAGTACCACGAGCAGTACTTC CASSVDGSLQYHEQYF
- - TRBJ1-4 TRBV25-1 TGTGCCAGGAGAACTTCAACTAATGAAAAACTGTTTTTT CARRTSTNEKLFF
- - TRBJ2-7 TRBV4-3 TGCGCCAGCAGCCAAAGCCCGGACAGAGTCGGCGAGCAGTACTTC CASSQSPDRVGEQYF
TRBD1 - TRBJ2-2 TRBV27 TGTGCCAGCAGACTCCGGGACAGGGGAGTTAGCGGGGAGCTGTTTTTT CASRLRDRGVSGELFF
- - TRBJ2-7 TRBV7-9 TGTGCCAGCGGGACTTTCTACGAGCAGTACTTC CASGTFYEQYF
- - TRBJ1-4 TRBV6-5 TGTGCCAGCAGTTTCAAACCAGGGGCAACTAATGAAAAACTGTTTTTT CASSFKPGATNEKLFF
- - TRBJ2-5 TRBV7-9 TGTGCCAGCAGACGTCCCGGGACTTCGGAGACCCAGTACTTC CASRRPGTSETQYF
- - TRBJ1-4 TRBV16 TGTGCCAGCAGCCACCTCGGGACTTCCAGGTGGGCAACTAATGAAAAACTGTTTTTT CASSHLGTSRWATNEKLFF
- - TRBJ1-1 TRBV10-1 TGCGCCAGCAGTGGTTTCCGGACAGCTGAAGCTTTCTTT CASSGFRTAEAFF
TRBD1 - TRBJ1-2 TRBV29-1 TGCAGCGTGGGGACAGAAACTAACTATGGCTACACCTTC CSVGTETNYGYTF
- - TRBJ2-7 TRBV10-1 TGCGCCAGCAGTGCTGGGAGCACTACGAGGGAGCAGTACTTC CASSAGSTTREQYF
- - TRBJ1-2 TRBV28 TGTGCCAGCAGGACAAGTCAAATCAACTATGGCTACACCTTC CASRTSQINYGYTF
TRBD2 once TRBJ2-3 TRBV6-5 TGTGCCAGCAGTTACTCAAGCGGGAGGGACCATACGCAGTATTTT CASSYSSGRDHTQYF
TRBD2 - TRBJ2-4 TRBV4-3 TGCGCCAGCAGCCAAGAATCGCTACTGGGACTAGCGGGGGGTTTAGCCAAAAACATTCAGTACTTC CASSQESLLGLAGGLAKNIQYF
- - TRBJ1-6 TRBV4-3 TGCGCCAGCAGTCGCGAATATCGGACAGTTAATTCACCCCTCCACTTT CASSREYRTVNSPLHF
TRBD2 - TRBJ2-5 TRBV9 TGTGCCAGCAGCGCCGGACTAGCGGGGGAGTACCAAGAGACCCAGTACTTC CASSAGLAGEYQETQYF
- - TRBJ2-7 TRBV19 TGTGCCAGTAGTATTTATTTCGTTGGGACACTTCTTGTTTACGAGCAGTACTTC CASSIYFVGTLLVYEQYF
- once TRBJ1-5 TRBV4-3 TGCGCCAGCAGCCAAGAATGGGCAAGCCTCAATCAGCCCCAGCATTTT CASSQEWASLNQPQHF
- - TRBJ1-5 TRBV28 TGTGCCAGCAGTGGGGGCCATCAGCCCCAGCATTTT CASSGGHQPQHF
- - TRBJ1-1 TRBV9 TGTGCCAGCGGGACACCCTTGGGGAGGAACACTGAAGCTTTCTTT CASGTPLGRNTEAFF
- - TRBJ2-2 TRBV27 TGTGCCAGCAGTATACACCAGCCCTCCGCGGGGAACACCGGGGAGCTGTTTTTT CASSIHQPSAGNTGELFF
TRBD1 - TRBJ1-2 TRBV28 TGTGCCAGCAGTCCGACAGGGAGCTTCTATGGCTACACCTTC CASSPTGSFYGYTF
TRBD2 - TRBJ2-1 TRBV7-3 TGTGCCAGCAGCTTCCGGGCTAGCGGATACAATGAGCAGTTCTTC CASSFRASGYNEQFF
- - TRBJ1-1 TRBV6-5 TGTGCCAGCAGTTGGGATCGGGAGGCTTTCTTT CASSWDREAFF
- - TRBJ2-1 TRBV10-3 TGTGCCATCAGTTATGACTGGCAAAATGAGCAGTTCTTC CAISYDWQNEQFF
- - TRBJ2-2 TRBV27 TGTGCCAGCAGTTTATCGTGGGGGCTCGCGGACACCGGGGAGCTGTTTTTT CASSLSWGLADTGELFF
- - TRBJ1-2 TRBV11-2 TGTGCCAGCAGCTTCACGGGAAAGCATGGCTACACCTTC CASSFTGKHGYTF
TRBD1 - TRBJ1-2 TRBV5-1 TGCGCCAGCAGCCAGGACACAGGGGGTGGCTACACCTTC CASSQDTGGGYTF
- - TRBJ1-6 TRBV9 TGTGCCAGCAGCGGGATCCCAGGGTTTCGGAATTCACCCCTCCACTTT CASSGIPGFRNSPLHF
TRBD2 few TRBJ2-3 TRBV9 TGTGCCAGCAGCGTAGAACTAGCGGGGGGAACTAGCACAGATACGCAGTATTTT CASSVELAGGTSTDTQYF
TRBD2 - TRBJ2-5 TRBV6-1 TGTGCCCTGAGCGGGGAGGAGACCCAGTACTTC CALSGEETQYF
- once TRBJ1-5 TRBV25-1 TGTGCCAGCAGTGAGGGGGGTTGGCAGCCCCAGCATTTT CASSEGGWQPQHF
- - TRBJ2-3 TRBV11-3 TGTGCCAGCAGCTTGGATTTGGGGCCCACAGATACGCAGTATTTT CASSLDLGPTDTQYF
TRBD2 once TRBJ2-2 TRBV5-6 TGTGCCAGCAGCTTGTTGAGCGGGGGCCGGACCGGGGAGCTGTTTTTT CASSLLSGGRTGELFF
- - TRBJ2-7 TRBV5-4 TGTGCCAGCAGCTTCGGGTACAGGGATAGAACCTCCTACGAGCAGTACTTC CASSFGYRDRTSYEQYF
- - TRBJ2-2 TRBV4-3 TGCGCCAGCAGCCAAGAGACAGCGACCACCGGGGAGCTGTTTTTT CASSQETATTGELFF
TRBD1 - TRBJ1-1 TRBV27 TGTGCCAGCAGGGAACTTACAGGGGCTGGTGACACTGAAGCTTTCTTT CASRELTGAGDTEAFF
- - TRBJ2-2 TRBV9 TGTGCCAGCGACAGCACCGGGGAGCTGTTTTTT CASDSTGELFF
TRBD2 - TRBJ2-1 TRBV6-6 TGTGCCAGCAGTCCTCCCGGACTAGCGGGGGATAATGAGCAGTTCTTC CASSPPGLAGDNEQFF
- - TRBJ1-5 TRBV30 TGTGCCTGGAGTGTACCTCGGGGGGCCGGTCAGCCCCAGCATTTT CAWSVPRGAGQPQHF